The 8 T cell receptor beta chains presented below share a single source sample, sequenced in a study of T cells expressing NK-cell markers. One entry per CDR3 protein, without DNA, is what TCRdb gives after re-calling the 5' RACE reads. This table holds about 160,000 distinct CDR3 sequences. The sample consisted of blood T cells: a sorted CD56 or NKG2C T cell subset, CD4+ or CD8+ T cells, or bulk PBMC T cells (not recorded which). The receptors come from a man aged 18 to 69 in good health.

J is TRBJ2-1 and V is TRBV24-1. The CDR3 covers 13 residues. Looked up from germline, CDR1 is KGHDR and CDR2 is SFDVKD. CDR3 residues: CATSDLRNNEQFF.

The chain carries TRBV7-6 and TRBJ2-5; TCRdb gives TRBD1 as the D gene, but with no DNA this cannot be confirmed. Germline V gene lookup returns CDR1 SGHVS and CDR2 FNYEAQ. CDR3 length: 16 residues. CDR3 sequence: CASSLEPMGVDETQYF.

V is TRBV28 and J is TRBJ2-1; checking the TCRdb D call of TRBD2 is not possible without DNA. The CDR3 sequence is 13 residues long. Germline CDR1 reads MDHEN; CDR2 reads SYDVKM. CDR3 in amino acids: CASRQSSASEQFF.

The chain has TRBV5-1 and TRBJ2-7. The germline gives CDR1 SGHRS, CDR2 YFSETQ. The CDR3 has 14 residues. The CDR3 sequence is CASSLVGDSYEQYF.

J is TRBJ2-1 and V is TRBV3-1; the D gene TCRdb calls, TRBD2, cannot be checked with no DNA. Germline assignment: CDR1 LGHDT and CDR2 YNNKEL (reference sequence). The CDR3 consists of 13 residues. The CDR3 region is CASNTGGGQEQFF.

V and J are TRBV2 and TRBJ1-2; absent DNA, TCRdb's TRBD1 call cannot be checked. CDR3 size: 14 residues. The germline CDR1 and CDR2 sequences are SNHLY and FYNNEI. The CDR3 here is CASSEEDRGYGYTF.

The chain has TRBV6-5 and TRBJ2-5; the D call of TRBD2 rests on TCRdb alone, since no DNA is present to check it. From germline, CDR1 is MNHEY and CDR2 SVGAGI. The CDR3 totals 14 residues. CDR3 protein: CASSYGPPWETQYF.

The CDR3 is CSASREDPGLEGPADTQYF. The chain links TRBV20-1 to TRBJ2-3; checking the TCRdb D call of TRBD2 is not possible without DNA. CDR1 DFQATT and CDR2 SNEGSKA come from the germline V gene (reference sequence). This CDR3 comprises 19 residues.